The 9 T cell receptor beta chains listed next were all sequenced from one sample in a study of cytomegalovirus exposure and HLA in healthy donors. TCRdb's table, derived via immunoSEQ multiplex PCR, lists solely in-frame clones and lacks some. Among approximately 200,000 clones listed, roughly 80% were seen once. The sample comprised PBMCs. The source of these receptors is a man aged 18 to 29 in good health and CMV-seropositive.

The DNA for the CDR3 is TGTGCCAGCGGGCCGGCAGGACATTATAGCAATCAGCCCCAGCATTTT. Translating gives CASGPAGHYSNQPQHF. The chain links TRBV7-8 to TRBJ1-5, with a tentative D call TRBD1 (5 bases). CDR3 size: 16 residues. V dropped 8 bases and J dropped 0 bases, with 17 bases sitting between them. Per the germline V gene, CDR1 is SGHVS and CDR2 is FQNEAQ. The full variable domain, with the rest looked up from reference TRBV7-8 and TRBJ1-5, is GAGVSQSPRYKVAKRGQDVALRCDPISGHVSLFWYQQALGQGPEFLTYFQNEAQLDKSGLPSDRFFAERPEGSVSTLKIQRTQQEDSAVYLCASGPAGHYSNQPQHFGDGTRLSIL.

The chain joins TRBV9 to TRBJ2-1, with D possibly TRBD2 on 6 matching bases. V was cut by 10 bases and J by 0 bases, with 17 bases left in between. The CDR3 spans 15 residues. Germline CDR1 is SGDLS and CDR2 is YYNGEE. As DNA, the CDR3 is TGTGCCTCCTCAGGACTAACCGGCTCCTACAATGAGCAGTTCTTC. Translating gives CASSGLTGSYNEQFF.

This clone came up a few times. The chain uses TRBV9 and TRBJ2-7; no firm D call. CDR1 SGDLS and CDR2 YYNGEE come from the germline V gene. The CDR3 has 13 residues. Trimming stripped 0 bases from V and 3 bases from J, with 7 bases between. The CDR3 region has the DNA TGTGCCAGCAGCGTAGGGTCCTACTACGAGCAGTACTTC. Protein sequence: CASSVGSYYEQYF.

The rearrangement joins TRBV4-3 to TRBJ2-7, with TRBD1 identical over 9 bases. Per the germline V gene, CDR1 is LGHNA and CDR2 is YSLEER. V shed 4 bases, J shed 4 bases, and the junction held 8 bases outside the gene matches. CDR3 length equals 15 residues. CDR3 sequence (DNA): TGCGCCAGCAGCCCCCGGACAGGGGATCCTTACGAGCAGTACTTC. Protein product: CASSPRTGDPYEQYF.

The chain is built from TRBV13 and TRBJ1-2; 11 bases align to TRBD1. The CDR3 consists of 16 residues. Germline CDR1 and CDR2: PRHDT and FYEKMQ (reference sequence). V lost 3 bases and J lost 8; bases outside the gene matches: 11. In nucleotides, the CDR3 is TGTGCCAGCAGCTTGGGACGGACAGGGGGCCAGGGAGGCTACACCTTC. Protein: CASSLGRTGGQGGYTF. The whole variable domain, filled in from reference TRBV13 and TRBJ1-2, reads AAGVIQSPRHLIKEKRETATLKCYPIPRHDTVYWYQQGPGQDPQFLISFYEKMQSDKGSIPDRFSAQQFSDYHSELNMSSLELGDSALYFCASSLGRTGGQGGYTFGSGTRLTVV.

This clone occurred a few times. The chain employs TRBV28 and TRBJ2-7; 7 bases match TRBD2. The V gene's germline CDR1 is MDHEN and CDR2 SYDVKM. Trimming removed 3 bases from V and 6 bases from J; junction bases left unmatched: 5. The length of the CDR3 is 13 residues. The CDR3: CASSLGGPREQYF. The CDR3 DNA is TGTGCCAGCAGTTTGGGAGGGCCTCGCGAGCAGTACTTC.

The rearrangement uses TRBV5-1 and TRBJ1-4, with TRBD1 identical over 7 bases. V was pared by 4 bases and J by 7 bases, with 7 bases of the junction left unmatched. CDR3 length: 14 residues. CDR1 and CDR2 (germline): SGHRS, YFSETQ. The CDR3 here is CASSDYRGGEKLFF. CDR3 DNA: TGCGCCAGCAGCGACTACAGGGGAGGTGAAAAACTGTTTTTT.

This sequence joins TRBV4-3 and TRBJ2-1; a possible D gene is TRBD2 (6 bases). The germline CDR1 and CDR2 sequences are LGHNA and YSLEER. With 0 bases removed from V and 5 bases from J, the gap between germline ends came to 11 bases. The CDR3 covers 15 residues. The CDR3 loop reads CASSQEGRENNEQFF. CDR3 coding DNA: TGCGCCAGCAGCCAAGAAGGCCGGGAGAACAATGAGCAGTTCTTC.

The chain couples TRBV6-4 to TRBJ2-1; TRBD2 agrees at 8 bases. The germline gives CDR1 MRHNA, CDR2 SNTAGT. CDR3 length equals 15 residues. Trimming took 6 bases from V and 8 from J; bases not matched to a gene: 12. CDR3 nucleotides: TGTGCCAGCAGAGAAACCAGCGGGAGAATAGATGAGCAGTTCTTC. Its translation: CASRETSGRIDEQFF.